These 28 T cell receptor beta chains were all obtained from the same sample, sequenced in a study of CD8+CD57+ T cells in acquired aplastic anemia. TCR beta VDJ and CDR3 profiling used genomic DNA as template. TCRdb recomputed calls from the reads with MiXCR, one row per CDR3 protein. Here the sample spans 150,000 to 200,000 distinct CDR3 sequences, 48% being singletons. Flow cytometry had shown expanded CD8+CD57+ cells in the patients chosen for sequencing. Sequenced input: sorted CD4+, CD8+, or CD8+CD57+ T cells (not recorded which) from PBMCs. The receptors here all came from a human donor with aplastic anemia.

This clonotype appeared many times. The gene calls are TRBV5-1 and TRBJ1-1; 8 bases fit TRBD1. The CDR3 is made up of 14 amino acids. Germline values: CDR1 SGHRS, CDR2 YFSETQ. Trimming removed 4 bases from V and 3 bases from J; junction bases left unmatched: 5. The CDR3 reads CASSVDRVDTEAFF. CDR3 coding DNA: TGCGCCAGCAGCGTGGACAGGGTCGACACTGAAGCTTTCTTT.

The V and J genes are TRBV10-3 and TRBJ2-3; TRBD1 is a possible D gene (5 bases). The CDR3 is 16 amino acids. Germline CDR1 ENHRY, CDR2 SYGVKD. Trimming pared 1 base from V and 1 base from J, leaving 12 bases between. The CDR3 loop reads CAISELGQGGTDTQYF. The CDR3 DNA sequence: TGTGCCATCAGTGAGTTAGGGCAGGGTGGCACAGATACGCAGTATTTT.

On this clonotype: A much larger clone lies a single base off, so this may be a read error. The chain employs TRBV6-5 and TRBJ1-4; D call uncertain. The CDR3 loop spans 15 amino acids. Germline CDR1 is MNHEY and CDR2 is SVGAGI. In nucleotides, the CDR3 is TGTGCCATCAGTTACTCGGGGACAACTAATGAAAAACTGTTTTTT. Its protein product is CAISYSGTTNEKLFF.

The chain links TRBV29-1 to TRBJ1-1; TRBD1 matches 7 bases. The germline gives CDR1 SQVTM, CDR2 ANQGSEA. J lost 4 bases, V lost 7 bases, and 9 bases had no gene match. This CDR3 has 13 residues. CDR3 loop: CSDLTGTGTEAFF. The CDR3 DNA is TGCAGCGATCTGACAGGGACGGGCACTGAAGCTTTCTTT.

This clonotype showed up just a few times. The V and J genes are TRBV25-1 and TRBJ2-7; tentatively, D is TRBD1 (6 bases). The CDR3 length is 16 residues. Germline-derived CDR1 and CDR2 are MGHDK and SYGVNS. V dropped 6 bases and J dropped 3 bases, with 21 bases sitting between them. CDR3 in amino acids: CASSQDPTGLNYEQYF. The DNA for the CDR3 is TGTGCCAGCAGCCAAGATCCAACAGGGCTTAACTACGAGCAGTACTTC.

V and J are TRBV20-1 and TRBJ2-3; D is undetermined. CDR1 DFQATT and CDR2 SNEGSKA come from the germline V gene (reference sequence). V was pared by 5 bases and J by 4 bases, with 7 bases between. The CDR3 is made up of 11 amino acids. The CDR3 spells CSARLSDTQYF. The CDR3 nucleotides are TGCAGTGCTCGACTTTCAGATACGCAGTATTTT.

V gene TRBV2 combines with J gene TRBJ1-2, with D maybe TRBD1 (5 bases). CDR1 is SNHLY, CDR2 FYNNEI, per germline. Deletions cut 6 bases from V and 4 bases from J, with 15 bases between. The CDR3 contains 14 residues. The CDR3 coding sequence is TGTGCCAGCAGCGGAATTACAGGATCCTATGGCTACACCTTC. Translating it yields CASSGITGSYGYTF.

This clonotype came up many times. The chain recombines TRBV11-2 with TRBJ2-3; 8 bases fit TRBD2. CDR3 length equals 14 residues. Germline V gene data show CDR1 as SGHAT and CDR2 as FQNNGV. Trimming removed 5 bases from V and 5 bases from J; junction bases left unmatched: 6. Here the CDR3 DNA reads TGTGCCAGCAGCGACCGGGGGGGCAGAGATACGCAGTATTTT. It specifies CASSDRGGRDTQYF.

This clonotype has ten or more counts. This chain links TRBV9 with TRBJ1-1; D remains unclear. The CDR3 length is 15 residues. V lost 0 bases, J lost 1 base, and 10 bases lay in between. Germline V lookup: CDR1 SGDLS, CDR2 YYNGEE. The CDR3 loop is CASSVGWEKNTEAFF. For the CDR3, the DNA is TGTGCCAGCAGCGTAGGCTGGGAAAAGAACACTGAAGCTTTCTTT.

The table lists this clonotype with a few counts. The rearrangement uses TRBV28 and TRBJ1-5; TRBD1 agrees at 10 bases. The CDR3 has 16 amino acids. The junction had 18 bases not matched to a gene; V was cut back by 8 bases and J by 11 bases. CDR1 and CDR2 (germline): MDHEN, SYDVKM. The chain's CDR3 is CASSLPGQGMIGSQHF. For the CDR3, the DNA is TGTGCCAGCTCTCTACCGGGACAGGGGATGATTGGGTCCCAGCATTTT.

This clonotype was counted between two and nine times. The rearrangement uses TRBV5-4 and TRBJ1-1, with no clear D. CDR3 size: 14 residues. The V gene's germline CDR1 is SGHNT and CDR2 YYREEE (reference sequence). Trimming stripped 9 bases from V and 2 bases from J, with 17 bases between. The CDR3 spells CAIKVQDDNTEAFF. The CDR3 nucleotides are TGTGCCATAAAGGTTCAGGACGATAACACTGAAGCTTTCTTT.

V is TRBV30 and J is TRBJ2-7; 7 nucleotides align to TRBD1. Unmatched junction bases numbered 7, after V lost 5 bases and J lost 0 bases. Germline CDR1 and CDR2: GTSNPN and SVGIG (reference sequence). The CDR3 runs to 14 residues. CDR3 DNA: TGTGCCTGGGTGGCCGGGACAGCCTCCTACGAGCAGTACTTC. Protein product: CAWVAGTASYEQYF.

In this sample, this clonotype turned up a few times. The V and J genes are TRBV19 and TRBJ2-7; maybe TRBD1 (6 bases). Trimming stripped 5 bases from V and 2 bases from J, with 13 bases between. Per the germline V gene, CDR1 is LNHDA and CDR2 is SQIVND (reference sequence). This CDR3 has 14 amino acids. This chain's CDR3 is CASSDRMPTYEQYF. DNA for the CDR3: TGTGCCAGTAGTGACAGGATGCCAACCTACGAGCAGTACTTC.

This clonotype was recorded at least ten times. The chain couples TRBV24-1 to TRBJ2-2; D remains unclear. CDR3 size: 14 residues. Germline lookup yields CDR1 KGHDR and CDR2 SFDVKD. Trimming removed 7 bases at V and 0 bases at J, with 8 bases between. This CDR3 is CATRAGPNTGELFF. In nucleotides, the CDR3 is TGTGCCACCAGGGCAGGACCGAACACCGGGGAGCTGTTTTTT.

The genes are TRBV9 and TRBJ2-7; 9 bases align to TRBD1. Germline lookup yields CDR1 SGDLS and CDR2 YYNGEE. The junction had 4 bases not matched to a gene; V was cut back by 0 bases and J by 3 bases. The CDR3 spans 15 residues. The CDR3 coding sequence is TGTGCCAGCAGCGTAGGTTGGGGACAGGGCTACGAGCAGTACTTC. It is translated as CASSVGWGQGYEQYF.

The J gene is TRBJ1-2, the V gene TRBV6-5; D uncertain. This CDR3 region has 13 residues. Germline V gives CDR1 MNHEY, CDR2 SVGAGI. V was shortened by 0 bases and J by 12 bases, with 14 bases between the two germline ends. The DNA of the CDR3 is TGTGCCAGCAGTTACTCCCCGTATAGGGAGAACACCTTC. It is translated as CASSYSPYRENTF.

The gene calls are TRBV7-8 and TRBJ1-2; TRBD1 is a possible D gene (6 bases). V lost 1 base and J lost 2, with 8 bases in between. The CDR3 spans 14 residues. Germline CDR1 and CDR2: SGHVS and FQNEAQ. CDR3 bases: TGTGCCAGCAGCTTAGTCACAGGGAACTATGGCTACACCTTC. Its translation: CASSLVTGNYGYTF.

Comments on this clonotype: A clone one base away is much larger, so this may be a read error. This sequence joins TRBV12-3 or TRBV12-4 and TRBJ2-1, with 8 positions matching TRBD1. This CDR3 contains 14 residues. CDR3 protein: CASSAGGKVNEQCF. CDR3 sequence (DNA): TGTGCCAGCAGTGCAGGGGGCAAGGTTAATGAGCAGTGCTTC.

A few counts support this clonotype. One end of the junction does not line up with germline, which may come from a read error. The gene calls are TRBV13 and TRBJ2-7, with D possibly called TRBD1 or TRBD2 (5 bases each). Germline loops: CDR1 PRHDT, CDR2 FYEKMQ (reference sequence). CDR3 length equals 17 residues. The CDR3, as DNA: TGTGCCAGCAGCCGGGGCTTCGGAAAACAGAGGACCTACGAGCGGTACTTC. This gives the protein CASSRGFGKQRTYERYF.

This clonotype was recorded a few times. CDR3 protein: CASSDGGIGYEKLFF. The CDR3 DNA is TGTGCCAGCAGTGATGGCGGGATTGGATACGAAAAACTGTTTTTT. The J gene is TRBJ1-4, the V gene TRBV2; no clear D. This CDR3 contains 15 residues. Germline V CDR1 and CDR2: SNHLY, FYNNEI. Trimming cost V 3 bases and J 8 bases, with 16 bases left between them.

This clonotype was detected once. This chain connects TRBV20-1 to TRBJ1-2, with TRBD1 identical over 8 bases. Germline values: CDR1 DFQATT, CDR2 SNEGSKA (reference sequence). V lost 0 bases to trimming and J lost 4 bases; unmatched junction nucleotides: 7. This CDR3 has 15 residues. The CDR3 loop is CSAREPGQVIYGYTF. CDR3 coding DNA: TGCAGTGCTAGAGAGCCGGGACAGGTTATCTATGGCTACACCTTC.

At least ten counts were recorded for this clonotype. The chain links TRBV2 to TRBJ1-3; D call uncertain. The CDR3 extends over 13 amino acids. V was clipped by 6 bases and J by 0 bases, with 6 bases between them. The germline CDR1 and CDR2 sequences are SNHLY and FYNNEI. CDR3 loop: CASRALSGNTIYF. The CDR3 DNA sequence: TGTGCCAGCAGGGCCCTCTCTGGAAACACCATATATTTT.

For the CDR3, the DNA is TGTGCCAGCAGTGAAGATCGGGGGACTGGTAATGAAAAACTGTTTTTT. Translated, it gives CASSEDRGTGNEKLFF. The V gene is TRBV6-1, the J gene TRBJ1-4; D possibly corresponds to TRBD1 (5 bases). Germline-derived CDR1 and CDR2 are MNHNS and SASEGT. The V gene lost 1 base and the J gene lost 4 bases, with 13 bases spanning the gap. The CDR3 is 16 amino acids.

This chain connects TRBV19 to TRBJ2-5, with 11 positions matching TRBD1. The CDR3 runs to 17 residues. Germline V gives CDR1 LNHDA, CDR2 SQIVND (reference sequence). The ends lost 1 base at V and 1 base at J; junction bases unmatched: 5. The CDR3 bases are TGTGCCAGTAGTATAGTCTTCGGACAGGGGGCCCAAGAGACCCAGTACTTC. It specifies CASSIVFGQGAQETQYF.

This chain connects TRBV20-1 to TRBJ1-2; tentatively, D is TRBD1 (6 bases). Trimming removed 4 bases at V and 8 bases at J, with 20 bases between. CDR1 is DFQATT, CDR2 SNEGSKA, per germline (reference sequence). This CDR3 contains 14 residues. The CDR3 reads CSANSGQNEMGYTF. CDR3 in DNA: TGCAGTGCTAATAGTGGACAGAACGAGATGGGCTACACCTTC.

The V and J genes are TRBV7-2 and TRBJ2-7; D may be TRBD1 (6 bases). The CDR3 spans 15 residues. V lost 0 bases to trimming and J lost 4 bases, with 13 bases between them. Germline CDR1 reads SGHTA; CDR2 reads FQGNSA. This CDR3 reads CASSLAPGQLYEQYF. The CDR3 bases are TGTGCCAGCAGCTTAGCGCCTGGACAGCTTTACGAGCAGTACTTC.

This clonotype was counted many times. J is TRBJ1-2 and V is TRBV5-1, with D perhaps TRBD1 (5 bases). Deletions cut 0 bases from V and 2 bases from J, with 8 bases between. Germline V gives CDR1 SGHRS, CDR2 YFSETQ. The CDR3 runs to 14 residues. Written as DNA, the CDR3 is TGCGCCAGCAGCTTGGGGGACCAAAACTATGGCTACACCTTC. Amino acid sequence: CASSLGDQNYGYTF.

This sequence joins TRBV5-4 and TRBJ2-2; D unresolved. CDR3 length equals 12 residues. The V gene lost 1 base and the J gene lost 8 bases, with 6 bases spanning the gap. Germline V gene sequence: CDR1 SGHNT, CDR2 YYREEE (reference sequence). CDR3 in amino acids: CASSLPLGELFF. In DNA form, the CDR3 reads TGTGCCAGCAGCTTGCCGTTAGGGGAGCTGTTTTTT.